Listed here are 27 T cell receptor beta chains from one sample, sequenced in a study of T cell clusters in autoimmune cytopenias. TRB was amplified from about 270 ng of peripheral blood genomic DNA per sample. TRB rearrangements were amplified by touch-down multiplex PCR with mixed TRB-A/B primers. TCRdb re-called the multiplex PCR reads; one entry per CDR3 protein, DNA not given. The listing contains about 8,100 distinct CDR3 sequences. Sequencing was done on a sample of peripheral blood. The origin of the receptors is a human donor with an autoimmune cytopenia or autoimmune hepatitis (not recorded which).

V is TRBV7-2 and J is TRBJ2-1; TCRdb calls TRBD2, which cannot be checked without DNA. The CDR3 runs to 13 residues. CDR1 is SGHTA, CDR2 FQGNSA, per germline. CDR3 residues: CASSLLAGNEQFF.

This rearrangement joins TRBV7-2 to TRBJ2-5; the D gene TCRdb calls, TRBD1, cannot be checked with no DNA. Germline V gene sequence: CDR1 SGHTA, CDR2 FQGNSA. CDR3 size: 12 residues. The CDR3 protein is CASSLYSGGQYF.

This clonotype is called medium-sized based on its frequency. The chain has TRBV30 and TRBJ2-7. Looked up from germline, CDR1 is GTSNPN and CDR2 is SVGIG (reference sequence). CDR3 length equals 12 residues. The CDR3 sequence: CAWSPKGYEQYF.

V gene TRBV6-2 or TRBV6-3 combines with J gene TRBJ2-3; no DNA is available, so the TRBD2 call from TCRdb remains unchecked. This CDR3 has 14 amino acids. Germline CDR1 is MNHEY and CDR2 is SVGEGT. The CDR3 loop is CASLVGGAGDTQYF.

This sequence joins TRBV20-1 and TRBJ2-3. The CDR3 is 14 amino acids. The germline V gene has CDR1 DFQATT and CDR2 SNEGSKA (reference sequence). The CDR3 sequence: CSARETGRTDTQYF.

According to its frequency, this clonotype is medium-sized. The V gene is TRBV6-2 or TRBV6-3, the J gene TRBJ2-5; the TCRdb D gene call, TRBD1, has no DNA to confirm it. Looked up from germline, CDR1 is MNHEY and CDR2 is SVGEGT. CDR3 length: 15 amino acids. CDR3 sequence: CASSYFRGSQETQYF.

The chain uses TRBV5-6 and TRBJ1-4; there is no DNA to check the TCRdb D call of TRBD1. The germline V gene encodes CDR1 SGHDT and CDR2 YYEEEE. The CDR3 sequence is 15 residues long. The CDR3 loop is CASSQAGQGNEKLFF.

This clonotype is medium-sized (0.01 to 0.1%) by frequency. The chain couples TRBV6-5 to TRBJ2-3; TCRdb gives TRBD1 as the D gene, but with no DNA this cannot be confirmed. The CDR3 sequence is 14 residues long. Germline loops: CDR1 MNHEY, CDR2 SVGAGI. CDR3 amino acids: CASSPKGRTDTQYF.

The rearrangement uses TRBV5-1 and TRBJ1-3. Germline CDR1 SGHRS, CDR2 YFSETQ. This CDR3 comprises 16 residues. CDR3 sequence reads: CASSGGLTPSGNTIYF.

By frequency, this clonotype registers medium-sized (0.01 to 0.1%). V and J are TRBV19 and TRBJ1-3; the TCRdb call, TRBD1, lacks DNA for checking. This CDR3 comprises 14 residues. CDR1 and CDR2 (germline): LNHDA, SQIVND (reference sequence). The CDR3 loop is CASTETARGNTIYF.

By frequency, this clonotype is medium-sized. CDR3 region: CASTAGRAGTGELFF. This chain connects TRBV6-5 to TRBJ2-2; lacking DNA, the TRBD2 call made by TCRdb goes unchecked. Germline lookup yields CDR1 MNHEY and CDR2 SVGAGI. The CDR3 covers 15 residues.

The V gene is TRBV6-2 or TRBV6-3, the J gene TRBJ1-4; TCRdb proposes TRBD1, but this gene call is untestable without DNA. Germline CDR1 reads MNHEY; CDR2 reads SVGEGT. This CDR3 has 18 residues. CDR3 in amino acids: CASSSWTGDKRTNEKLFF.

The chain joins TRBV18 to TRBJ1-1. Germline V CDR1 and CDR2: KGHSH, LQKENI. This CDR3 has 14 amino acids. CDR3 in amino acids: CASSLGTENTEAFF.

The genes are TRBV5-1 and TRBJ2-3; TCRdb designates TRBD2, a call that cannot be tested without DNA. Germline values: CDR1 SGHRS, CDR2 YFSETQ. The CDR3 is 15 residues long. The CDR3 here is CASSGTSLSRDTQYF.

This CDR3 reads CATSAGAPASTDTQYF. This chain joins TRBV24-1 and TRBJ2-3; TCRdb calls TRBD1, which cannot be checked without DNA. This CDR3 region has 16 residues. CDR1 is KGHDR, CDR2 SFDVKD, per germline.

Considering frequency, this clonotype is medium-sized. This chain joins TRBV19 and TRBJ1-5; TCRdb's D call, TRBD1, is unchecked because there is no DNA. CDR3 length: 14 residues. From germline, CDR1 is LNHDA and CDR2 SQIVND (reference sequence). The CDR3 region is CASTTGGSNQPQHF.

Judged by frequency, this clonotype is medium-sized (0.01 to 0.1%). The rearrangement links TRBV30 to TRBJ2-1; as DNA is missing, the TRBD2 call by TCRdb cannot be tested. This CDR3 comprises 15 residues. Germline V lookup: CDR1 GTSNPN, CDR2 SVGIG (reference sequence). CDR3 loop: CAWRAGPSSYNEQFF. The whole variable domain, remainder taken from reference TRBV30 and TRBJ2-1, is SQTIHQWPATLVQPVGSPLSLECTVEGTSNPNLYWYRQAAGRGLQLLFYSVGIGQISSEVPQNLSASRPQDRQFILSSKKLLLSDSGFYLCAWRAGPSSYNEQFFGPGTRLTVL.

This clonotype ranks as medium-sized (0.01 to 0.1%) in terms of frequency. V and J are TRBV12-3 or TRBV12-4 and TRBJ2-2. The CDR3 totals 13 residues. CDR3 amino acids: CASSLKGSGELFF.

This clonotype is classed as medium-sized by frequency. The chain carries TRBV6-5 and TRBJ1-6; lacking DNA, the TRBD1 call made by TCRdb goes unchecked. The germline gives CDR1 MNHEY, CDR2 SVGAGI. The CDR3 consists of 14 residues. The CDR3 region is CASSIQGAESPLHF.

The rearrangement uses TRBV6-2 or TRBV6-3 and TRBJ1-2; TCRdb's D call of TRBD1 is untestable without DNA. CDR3 length: 15 amino acids. The germline CDR1 and CDR2 sequences are MNHEY and SVGEGT. This CDR3 is CASSYFIGTGNGYTF.

J is TRBJ1-5 and V is TRBV30; TCRdb lists TRBD1, though no DNA is available to test this call. The CDR3 has 15 residues. Per germline, CDR1 GTSNPN and CDR2 SVGIG (reference sequence). Here the CDR3 reads CAWSGGTRGNQPQHF.

This chain uses TRBV7-6 with TRBJ2-5; TCRdb picks TRBD1, but there is no DNA to check that call. This CDR3 comprises 16 residues. Germline values: CDR1 SGHVS, CDR2 FNYEAQ. This chain's CDR3 is CASSLNSGQIGETQYF.

The CDR3 sequence: CASRKEGTMYTEAFF. The chain employs TRBV6-1 and TRBJ1-1. Germline loops: CDR1 MNHNS, CDR2 SASEGT. This CDR3 contains 15 residues.

This clonotype registers medium-sized by frequency. This sequence joins TRBV27 and TRBJ1-5. This CDR3 has 13 amino acids. Germline V gene data show CDR1 as MNHEY and CDR2 as SMNVEV (reference sequence). The CDR3 sequence is CASSRVNNQPQHF.

Measured by frequency, this clonotype is medium-sized. The V gene is TRBV29-1, the J gene TRBJ2-5; the D call from TCRdb, TRBD1, cannot be confirmed without DNA. This CDR3 has 12 residues. Germline CDR1 reads SQVTM; CDR2 reads ANQGSEA. CDR3 loop: CSVTQGMETQYF. Filled out from reference TRBV29-1 and TRBJ2-5, the complete variable domain reads SAVISQKPSRDICQRGTSLTIQCQVDSQVTMMFWYRQQPGQSLTLIATANQGSEATYESGFVIDKFPISRPNLTFSTLTVSNMSPEDSSIYLCSVTQGMETQYFGPGTRLLVL.

J is TRBJ2-2 and V is TRBV6-5; absent DNA, TCRdb's TRBD2 call cannot be checked. Germline values: CDR1 MNHEY, CDR2 SVGAGI. The CDR3 loop spans 17 amino acids. This chain's CDR3 is CASRGGLAGGLTGELFF.

Frequency places this clonotype as medium-sized. V and J are TRBV12-3 or TRBV12-4 and TRBJ2-1. The CDR3 totals 14 residues. The CDR3 reads CASSFGVSYNEQFF.